The clone carrying this T cell receptor (beta chain) has just a few counts. The antigen is not known. Extraction of PBMCs used around 9.6 ml of fresh peripheral blood. Germline lookup yields CDR1 MGHDK and CDR2 SYGVNS. The V end was cut by 5 bases, the J end by 8 bases, with 19 bases between. CDR3 length: 15 residues. The data were obtained in a study of T cells in Graves' hyperthyroidism and ophthalmopathy. Study summary: Peripheral blood was acquired at first diagnosis, ahead of any therapy whatsoever.

Study results and limitations: In the blood, most expanded thyroid clonotypes above 0.001 appeared as well. Stable hyperthyroidism was told apart from ophthalmopathy by a model built on 13 V-J features.

Researchers took RNA transcripts and amplified the TCR beta CDR3 regions from them. A set of HTBI primers served as the primers for a first-round RT-PCR of the TCR CDR3. A single record per CDR3 protein comes from TCRdb applying MiXCR to the multiplex PCR reads. The sample holds about 53,000 distinct CDR3 sequences, just under 50% seen once. Sequencing was performed on blood. The chain is built from TRBV25-1 and TRBJ2-4, with a possible D match to TRBD2 (5 bases). The clonotype comes from a woman aged 25 to 39 with Graves' ophthalmopathy. The CDR3 here is CASSSSTGAADIQYF. The CDR3 DNA is TGTGCCAGCAGTAGTTCGACCGGAGCGGCGGACATTCAGTACTTC.